Given below is one T cell receptor beta chain in context. These data come from a study of T cells in Graves' hyperthyroidism and ophthalmopathy. Germline assignment: CDR1 MNHEY and CDR2 SMNVEV (reference sequence). CDR3 length: 14 amino acids. V gave up 2 bases and J gave up 4 bases, with 8 bases separating them. Amplified regions were TCR beta CDR3 sequences from RNA transcripts. An initial round of RT-PCR targeting the TCR CDR3 relied on the HTBI primer set. In TCRdb, the multiplex PCR reads were re-called with MiXCR into one record per CDR3 protein. The table shows 540,000 or so distinct CDR3 sequences, with around 14% occurring only once.

V gene TRBV27 combines with J gene TRBJ1-4; D remains ambiguous. Material: blood. The receptor's source is a woman aged 25 to 39 with Graves' hyperthyroidism. CDR3 bases: TGTGCCAGCAGTTTAACACCGATTAATGAAAAACTGTTTTTT. Amino acid sequence: CASSLTPINEKLFF.